The T cell receptor beta chain under discussion was sequenced for a study of cytomegalovirus exposure and HLA in healthy donors (dated by TCRdb to about 2017). With respect to the entire study: In an earlier analysis of under 750 of the donors, around 290 Gb of sequence data and 90 million to 130 million unique TCR beta sequences from 150 million to 200 million T cells were reported. An early release that covered more than 550 HLA-typed donors contained approximately 300 gigabases of sequencing data and 75 million to 100 million unique TCR sequences. Of the roughly 420 genotyped donors, 65% to 90% were placed in the genetic ancestry cluster associated with self-reported Caucasian donors. The aim of the study was to test whether cataloging public T cell receptors could identify signatures of past pathogen exposure. The study used immunosequencing to profile the T cell repertoires of around 600 subjects and linked those repertoires to cytomegalovirus serostatus. A separate validation cohort of 90 to 150 different subjects was used in addition to the approximately 640-subject first cohort. To predict cytomegalovirus infection status, the study combined high-throughput TCR immunosequencing, statistical association of individual TCRs with disease status, and machine learning. A later analysis re-analyzed previously published TCR beta repertoires from 600 to 850 donors and added high-resolution HLA genotyping to study TCR occurrence patterns. In the later analysis, no new phenotypic data were used to find candidate immune exposures; instead, reliance was placed on TCR beta sequences and their occurrence across donors. In an earlier analysis of 587 of the donors, high-throughput TCR beta sequencing was used to judge whether each TCR beta V gene segment behaved as functional or pseudogenic. Alongside the repertoire data, information on donor age, sex, ethnicity and CMV serostatus was compiled. In a later genetic analysis, genome-wide SNP genotypes for about three fifths of the roughly 670 donors were used, and that subset was treated as a discovery cohort. All discovery cohort repertoires had been generated using a single sequencing platform. HLA typing included class I and class II loci at four-digit resolution. Typing coverage differed by locus: A, B, C, DRB1 and DQB1 were typed in roughly 620-630 donors, DQA1 in roughly 500, DPA1 in nearly 610, and DPB1 in about 450. Roughly 5 DR-DQ haplotypes were handled as single units for association and clustering because linkage in the cohort was strong. On average, around 240,000 unique TCR beta nucleotide sequences were sequenced per donor among some 420 genotyped donors of the cohort, with approximately 18% of those sequences being non-productive.

Library creation used the immunoSEQ multiplex PCR assay. The multiplex PCR relied on a mix of 60 forward primers for TCR Vbeta segments and 13 reverse primers for TCR Jbeta segments. Amplification of the CDR3 region of rearranged TCR beta genes was performed with a multiplex PCR assay on genomic DNA. The Illumina HiSeq System was used to sequence the amplified TCR beta libraries as 87-base-pair reads. Under the source paper's analysis protocol: A later analysis tallied tens of millions of unique TCR beta chains across the 660 or so repertoires, and around 9.9 million of those chains were shared by two or more donors. A nearest-neighbor algorithm error-corrected the raw reads and collapsed the reads into unique sequences, merging closely related sequences to remove PCR and sequencing errors. CDR3 sequences were aligned to IMGT reference sequences to assign V, D and J gene segments. Each retained sequence needed at least a six-nucleotide match to both a V gene segment and a J gene segment. Rearrangements were classified as productive when the CDR3 lacked stop codons and remained in frame with V and J, and all other rearrangements were classified as non-productive. Following IMGT convention, CDR3 was defined as the stretch from the second conserved V-encoded cysteine up to the conserved J-encoded phenylalanine. Sequences without an unambiguous match to a single V gene segment were excluded from the earlier analysis of about 600 of the donors. An earlier analysis of 550 to 650 of the donors classified V segments as functional when productive rearrangements were above 56.7% and as segregating when the standard deviation between donors was above 5%. A statistical classification framework was developed to diagnose cytomegalovirus status using the catalog of TCR beta chain sequences. A later analysis assigned V and J genes by comparing TCR nucleotide sequences with IMGT/GENE-DB human TR gene sequences. The TCRdist pipeline was used in a later analysis to assign CDR3 sequences and most-parsimonious VDJ recombination scenarios. In a later analysis, every TCR beta chain was defined by the combination of its CDR3 amino acid sequence and its V-gene family, and reads without a unique V-gene family were dropped. To address suspected cross-contamination and a sequencing artifact, a later analysis removed some 620 highly shared, low-generation-probability nucleotide sequences. In a later analysis, a clonal expansion index was calculated for each public chain from normalized within-repertoire ranks of inferred template counts. In a later analysis, generation probabilities were computed with a VDJ recombination model fitted to out-of-frame rearrangements, and the resulting probabilities were checked against IGoR. In a later analysis, TCR-TCR, TCR-HLA and TCR-CMV co-occurrence was scored with hypergeometric tests, and a repertoire-size bias correction was applied to TCR pairs. In a later analysis, false discovery rates were estimated by permuting HLA or CMV assignments 20 times. In a later analysis, co-occurring TCRs were grouped with DBSCAN, and TCRdist sequence similarity was added when clustering was performed within HLA-allele-positive subsets. Co-occurrence clustering excluded repertoires with fewer than 30,000 or more than 120,000 public chains, plus five with anomalous nucleotide sharing. This immuneACCESS table, as held by TCRdb, lists in-frame sequences with V and J called but not all clones. Of the missing ones, under half trace to an unresolved V gene in checked studies; the others have no known cause. V, J and clone size are those of that table, while D and trimming were read from the DNA. The sample's table covers 150,000 to 250,000 clones. The ten largest clones add up to around 0.74% of the sample.

The cohort consisted of approximately 690 healthy bone marrow donors. All cohort members were sampled while nominally healthy, although unrecorded immune exposures were likely present. The donor was CMV seronegative and belonged to the group of approximately 320 seronegative cohort members. Each donor provided a peripheral blood sample, and peripheral blood mononuclear cells were used for TCR beta sequencing. Genomic DNA extraction from the blood cell samples was performed with the Qiagen DNeasy Blood Extraction Kit. What the authors observed across the whole study: Correlated functional status among segregating V segments might reflect linkage disequilibrium, but an unknown experimental factor could not be ruled out. The only immune exposure information available for the cohort was CMV serostatus. Broadly in line with IMGT annotations, most TCR beta V segments showed up in productive rearrangements about 87% or about 30% of the time in an earlier analysis of under 700 of the donors. In vitro tests confirmed that three of the cytomegalovirus-associated TCR beta chains recognize cytomegalovirus antigens. At a false discovery rate of 0.05, a later analysis linked roughly 17,000 TCR beta sequences to specific HLA alleles. Several of the top co-occurrence clusters appeared to be linked to parvovirus B19, influenza, CMV and Epstein-Barr virus, according to a later analysis. According to the authors, the approach could potentially be generalized to other disease states and immunological phenotypes. A later analysis found that TCR association rates varied across HLA loci, with DRB1 alleles showing the most associated TCRs and HLA-C alleles the fewest. A group of highly shared sequence variants was considered likely to be a technical artifact of the sequencing pipeline. Because HLA typing was unavailable for some donors at each locus, only the typed subset was used in association tests. Some IMGT-functional V segments, including TRBV6-2 and TRBV6-3, could not be told apart with the 87-base-pair reads, so those segments were excluded. A further reported finding was that TCR beta sequences accurately predicted the HLA-A and HLA-B alleles for most subjects in the first cohort. In a later analysis, most CMV-associated TCR beta chains were found to appear HLA-restricted, with HLA associations seemingly driven largely by CMV exposure. Compared with the roughly 720-donor mean, donors in an Asian-associated ancestry cluster had fewer N-insertions in productive TCRs, according to a later genetic analysis. Because counts were too low, about 15 rarely observed V segments, including chromosome 9 orphons, were left out of the earlier analysis of a few hundred of the donors. An association between a missense DCLRE1C variant and V-gene and J-gene trimming of TCR beta chains was found in a later genetic analysis and replicated in an independent cohort. In a later analysis, HLA-associated TCR beta chains showed more clonal expansion and lower generation probabilities than non-associated chains that were equally common. Presence/absence analyses assumed roughly uniform sequencing depth across donors, an assumption that may not hold. While some public TCRs were present in many individuals, most TCR sequences turned up only very rarely across donors. Assigning TCR associations to individual alleles was difficult when HLA alleles, especially DR and DQ, strongly co-occurred. The cohort was sequenced for TCR beta chains only, and without alpha or paired-chain data the features that could be detected were limited. The classifier was reported to diagnose cytomegalovirus status with high specificity and sensitivity in both the original and validation cohorts. A total of fewer than 200 TCR beta chains were listed by the study as associated with cytomegalovirus.

The CDR3 runs 14 residues from the cysteine to the phenylalanine. Here the CDR3 DNA is all that survives: 42 bases in frame from base 1. In the germline V gene, CDR1 corresponds to SGHRS and CDR2 to YFSETQ. V is shortened by 3 bases, J by 5 bases, and the region joining them spans 14 bases. As regards this clone: This clone's antigen is unknown.

The chain couples TRBV5-1 to TRBJ1-2; a confident D gene designation cannot be given. The origin of this receptor is a boy aged 5-17 years in good health and CMV-seronegative. Material: PBMCs. In nucleotide form, the sequence is TGCGCCAGCAGCTATGGCAGCGAGGGTTATGGCTACACCTTC. Translated, it gives CASSYGSEGYGYTF.